A few counts support the clone carrying this T cell receptor (beta chain). What it recognizes is unknown. This sample was included in a study of response to subunit inactivated influenza vaccine. Points from the study as a whole: Each seasonal influenza vaccination recruits few new T cells, the authors suggested.

TCRdb itself ran the RT-PCR reads through MiXCR, one entry per CDR3 protein. Of approximately 730,000 distinct CDR3 sequences in the sample, around 13% are singletons; the top ten hold around 7%. J was trimmed by 9 bases and V by 7 bases; bases with no gene match: 11. The CDR3 is 14 amino acids. The germline V gene has CDR1 KGHDR and CDR2 SFDVKD. Sample: PBMCs from blood, taken 14 days before vaccination. The TCR comes from a man aged 45-65 years who received an inactivated influenza vaccine. J is TRBJ2-1 and V is TRBV24-1; 7 bases fit TRBD1. The CDR3 DNA reads as TGTGCCACCAGCCCGCCCGTACAGGGGAGTGAGCAGTTCTTC. It codes for CATSPPVQGSEQFF.